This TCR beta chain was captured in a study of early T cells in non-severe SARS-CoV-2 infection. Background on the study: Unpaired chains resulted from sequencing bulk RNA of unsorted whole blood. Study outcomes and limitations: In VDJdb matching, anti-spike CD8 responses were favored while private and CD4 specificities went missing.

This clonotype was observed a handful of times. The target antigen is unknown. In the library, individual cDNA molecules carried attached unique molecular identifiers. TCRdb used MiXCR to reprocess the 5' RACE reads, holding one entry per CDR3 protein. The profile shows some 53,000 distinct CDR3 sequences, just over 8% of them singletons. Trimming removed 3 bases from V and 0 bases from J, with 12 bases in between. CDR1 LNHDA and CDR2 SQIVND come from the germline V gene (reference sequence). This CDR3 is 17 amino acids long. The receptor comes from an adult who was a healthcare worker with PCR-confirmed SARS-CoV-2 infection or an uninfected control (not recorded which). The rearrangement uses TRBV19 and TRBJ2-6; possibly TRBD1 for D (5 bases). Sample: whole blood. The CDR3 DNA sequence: TGTGCCAGTAGTATCCCTGGACAACACTCTGGGGCCAACGTCCTGACTTTC. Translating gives CASSIPGQHSGANVLTF.